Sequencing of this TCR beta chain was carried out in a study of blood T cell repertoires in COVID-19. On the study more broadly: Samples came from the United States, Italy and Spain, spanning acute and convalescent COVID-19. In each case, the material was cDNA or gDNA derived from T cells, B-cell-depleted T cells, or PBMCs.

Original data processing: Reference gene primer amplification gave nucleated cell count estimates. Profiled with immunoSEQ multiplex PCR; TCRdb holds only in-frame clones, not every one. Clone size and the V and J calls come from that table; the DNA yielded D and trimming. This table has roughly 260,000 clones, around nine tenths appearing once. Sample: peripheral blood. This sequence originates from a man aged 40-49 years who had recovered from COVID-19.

The DNA of the CDR3 is TGTGCCAGCAGCTTAGAGGGGGGGACAGGGAATGAGCAGTTCTTC. Its protein product is CASSLEGGTGNEQFF. The chain uses TRBV7-9 and TRBJ2-1; 9 bases agree with TRBD1. The germline V gene has CDR1 SEHNR and CDR2 FQNEAQ (reference sequence). The CDR3 extends over 15 amino acids. V was pared by 1 base and J by 7 bases, with 5 bases of the junction left unmatched.